This TCR beta chain was sequenced during a study of cytotoxic CD8 clonotypes in ibrutinib-treated CLL. Study in general: The patients, under 13 relapsed/refractory and approximately 15 treatment-naive, included about 17 who were IGHV unmutated. Response samples were drawn at a median of roughly 13 months of treatment, range 6 to 36.

Study-wide findings and caveats: Before falling back toward baseline at progression, clonality had risen at the time of ibrutinib response.

The CDR3 totals 16 residues. Per germline, CDR1 SGHNT and CDR2 YYREEE (reference sequence). V lost 0 bases and J 1 base, leaving 11 bases between the germline ends. The data were produced by immunoSEQ multiplex PCR, yet TCRdb's version contains in-frame clones alone and is incomplete. Of more than 150,000 clones listed, over 55% are singletons. Concerning this clone: Its antigen is not known.

The chain has TRBV5-4 and TRBJ2-1; D not resolved. Sequenced here: PBMCs, sampled after 24 months of ibrutinib treatment. The sequence was obtained from a human donor with chronic lymphocytic leukemia. The CDR3 DNA is TGTGCCAGCAGCTTGGGTCTTGATTTATCCTACAATGAGCAGTTCTTC. Its translation is CASSLGLDLSYNEQFF. The whole variable domain, filled in from reference TRBV5-4 and TRBJ2-1, reads ETGVTQSPTHLIKTRGQQVTLRCSSQSGHNTVSWYQQALGQGPQFIFQYYREEENGRGNFPPRFSGLQFPNYSSELNVNALELDDSALYLCASSLGLDLSYNEQFFGPGTRLTVL.